This TCR beta chain was profiled in a study of cytomegalovirus exposure and HLA in healthy donors. Findings and limits, study-wide: TCR beta sequences numbering 15,000 to 20,000 were associated with HLA alleles at 0.05 false discovery rate in a later analysis.

Notes on this clone: Its matching antigen is unknown.

PCR amplification relied on 60 Vbeta primers (plus 13 Jbeta primers). Data came from immunoSEQ multiplex PCR; TCRdb stores just in-frame clones and leaves some out. Of some 78,000 clones in the sample, 80% are singletons; the top ten hold 32%. Germline V CDR1 and CDR2: LNHDA, SQIVND (reference sequence). The CDR3 extends over 16 amino acids. V gave up 6 bases and J gave up 0 bases; unmatched junction bases: 8. The sequenced sample consisted of PBMCs. This clonotype was obtained from a man in his forties or fifties in good health and CMV-seropositive. The J gene is TRBJ1-5, the V gene TRBV19, with 7 bases fitting TRBD1. The CDR3 sequence: CASSRSRDSSNQPQHF. As DNA, the CDR3 is TGTGCCAGTAGCCGATCCCGGGACAGTAGCAATCAGCCCCAGCATTTT.